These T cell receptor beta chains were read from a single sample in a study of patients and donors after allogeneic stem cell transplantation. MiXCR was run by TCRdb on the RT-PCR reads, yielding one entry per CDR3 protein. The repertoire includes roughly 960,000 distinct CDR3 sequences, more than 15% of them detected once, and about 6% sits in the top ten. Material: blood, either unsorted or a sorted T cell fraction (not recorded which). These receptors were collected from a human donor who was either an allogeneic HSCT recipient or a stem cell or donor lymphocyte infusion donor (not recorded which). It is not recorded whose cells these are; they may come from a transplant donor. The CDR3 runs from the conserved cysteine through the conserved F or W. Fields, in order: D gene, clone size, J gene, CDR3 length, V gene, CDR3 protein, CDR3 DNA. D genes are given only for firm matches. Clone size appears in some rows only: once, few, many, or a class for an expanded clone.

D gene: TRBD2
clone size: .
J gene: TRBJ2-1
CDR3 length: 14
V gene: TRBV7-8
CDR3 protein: CASSLAGGRSEQFF
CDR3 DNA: TGTGCCAGCAGCTTAGCTGGCGGGAGAAGCGAGCAGTTCTTC

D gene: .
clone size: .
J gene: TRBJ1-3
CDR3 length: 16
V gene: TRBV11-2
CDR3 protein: CASSFRRAGSGNTIYF
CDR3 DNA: TGTGCCAGCAGCTTTCGTCGGGCAGGCTCTGGAAACACCATATATTTT

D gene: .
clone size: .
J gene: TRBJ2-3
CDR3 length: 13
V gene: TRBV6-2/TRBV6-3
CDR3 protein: CASRAGATDTQYF
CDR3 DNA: TGTGCCAGCAGGGCGGGGGCAACCGATACGCAGTATTTT

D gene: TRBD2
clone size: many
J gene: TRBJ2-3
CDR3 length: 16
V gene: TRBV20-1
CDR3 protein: CSAPGSGRGGAYTQYF
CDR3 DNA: TGCAGTGCTCCTGGGTCTGGGCGGGGGGGCGCTTATACGCAGTATTTT

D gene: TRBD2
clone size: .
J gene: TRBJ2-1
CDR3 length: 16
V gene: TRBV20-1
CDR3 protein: CSARDTSGTSLGEQFF
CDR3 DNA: TGCAGTGCTAGAGACACTAGCGGCACGTCTTTAGGGGAGCAGTTCTTC

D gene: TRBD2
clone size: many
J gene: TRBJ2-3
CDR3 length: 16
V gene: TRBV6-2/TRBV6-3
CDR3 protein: CASSPRTSGDTDTQYF
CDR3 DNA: TGTGCCAGCAGTCCTCGGACTAGCGGGGACACAGATACGCAGTATTTT

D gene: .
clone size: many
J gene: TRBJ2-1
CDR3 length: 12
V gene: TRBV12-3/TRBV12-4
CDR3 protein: CASSLKRDPTFF
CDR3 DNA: TGTGCCAGCAGTCTCAAACGGGACCCCACGTTCTTC

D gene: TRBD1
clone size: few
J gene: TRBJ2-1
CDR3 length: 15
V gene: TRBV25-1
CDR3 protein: CASSDHNRGSNEQFF
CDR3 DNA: TGTGCCAGCAGTGACCACAACAGGGGGAGCAATGAGCAGTTCTTC

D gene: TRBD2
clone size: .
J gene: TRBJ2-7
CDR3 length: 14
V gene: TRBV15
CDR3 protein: CATRGTSGAYEQYF
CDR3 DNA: TGTGCCACACGAGGGACTAGCGGCGCGTACGAGCAGTACTTC

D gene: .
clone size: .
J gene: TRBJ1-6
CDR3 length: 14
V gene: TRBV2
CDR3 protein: CASSEVEKNSPLHF
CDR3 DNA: TGTGCCAGCAGTGAAGTCGAGAAGAATTCACCCCTCCACTTT

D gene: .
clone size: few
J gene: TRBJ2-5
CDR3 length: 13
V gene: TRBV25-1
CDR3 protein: CASSRAAQETQYF
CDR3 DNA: TGTGCCAGCAGTAGAGCAGCCCAAGAGACCCAGTACTTC

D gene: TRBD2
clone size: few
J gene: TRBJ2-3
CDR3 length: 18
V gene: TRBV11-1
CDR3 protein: CASSLAKRTSVFTDTQYF
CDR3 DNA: TGTGCCAGCAGCTTAGCGAAGAGGACTAGCGTTTTCACAGATACGCAGTATTTT

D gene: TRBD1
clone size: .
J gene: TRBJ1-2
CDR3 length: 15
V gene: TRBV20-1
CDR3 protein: CSAGRATGDNYGYTF
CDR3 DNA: TGCAGTGCTGGACGGGCGACAGGGGATAACTATGGCTACACCTTC

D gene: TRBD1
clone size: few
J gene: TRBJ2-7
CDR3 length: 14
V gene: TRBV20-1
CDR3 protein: CSGGGTGGFREQYF
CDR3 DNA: TGCAGTGGGGGAGGGACAGGGGGCTTTCGCGAGCAGTACTTC

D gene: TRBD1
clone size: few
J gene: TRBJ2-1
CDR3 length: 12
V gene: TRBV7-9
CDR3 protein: CASQTGFNEQFF
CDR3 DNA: TGTGCCAGTCAGACAGGGTTCAATGAGCAGTTCTTC

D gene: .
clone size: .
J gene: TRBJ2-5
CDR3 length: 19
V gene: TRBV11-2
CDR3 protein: CASSPWTMGEKRDRETQYF
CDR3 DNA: TGTGCCAGCAGCCCATGGACTATGGGAGAAAAACGCGATCGAGAGACCCAGTACTTC

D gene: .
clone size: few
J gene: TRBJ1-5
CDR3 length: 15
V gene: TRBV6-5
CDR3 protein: CASSYSKQGLQPQHF
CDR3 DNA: TGTGCCAGCAGTTACTCGAAGCAGGGGTTGCAGCCCCAGCATTTT

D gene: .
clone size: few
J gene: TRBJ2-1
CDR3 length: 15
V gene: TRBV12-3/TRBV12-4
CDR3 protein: CASSLVGQSYNEQFF
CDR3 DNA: TGTGCCAGCAGTTTAGTTGGCCAATCCTACAATGAGCAGTTCTTC

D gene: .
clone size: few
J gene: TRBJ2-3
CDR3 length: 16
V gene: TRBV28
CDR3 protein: CASSTAGTPRTDTQYF
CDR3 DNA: TGTGCCAGCAGTACCGCCGGGACTCCACGCACAGATACGCAGTATTTT

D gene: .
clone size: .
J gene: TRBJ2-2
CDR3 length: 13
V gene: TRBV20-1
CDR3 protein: CSAPWRRTGELFF
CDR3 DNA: TGCAGTGCTCCCTGGCGCAGGACCGGGGAGCTGTTTTTT

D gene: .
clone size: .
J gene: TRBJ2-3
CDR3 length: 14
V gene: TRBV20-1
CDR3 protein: CSAQNTRATDTQYF
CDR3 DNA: TGCAGTGCTCAGAATACTAGGGCCACAGATACGCAGTATTTT

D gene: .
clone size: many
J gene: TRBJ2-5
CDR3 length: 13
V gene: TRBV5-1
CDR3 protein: CASSQQGSETQYF
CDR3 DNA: TGCGCCAGCAGCCAACAGGGTAGCGAGACCCAGTACTTC

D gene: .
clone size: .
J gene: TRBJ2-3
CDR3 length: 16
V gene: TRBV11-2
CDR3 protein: CASSLHGRKIADTQYF
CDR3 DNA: TGTGCCAGCAGCTTACACGGGAGAAAAATTGCAGATACGCAGTATTTT

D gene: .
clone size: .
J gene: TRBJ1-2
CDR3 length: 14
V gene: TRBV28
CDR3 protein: CASRPGSAGYGYTF
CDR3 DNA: TGTGCCAGCAGACCCGGTTCGGCGGGCTATGGCTACACCTTC

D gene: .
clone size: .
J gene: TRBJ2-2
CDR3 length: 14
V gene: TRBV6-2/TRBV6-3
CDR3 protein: CASSYSGSHGELFF
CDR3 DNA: TGTGCCAGCAGTTACTCGGGGTCTCACGGGGAGCTGTTTTTT

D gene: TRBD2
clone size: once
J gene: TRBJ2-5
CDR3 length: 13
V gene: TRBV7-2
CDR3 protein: CASRSGGVSTQYF
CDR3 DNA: TGTGCCAGCAGAAGCGGGGGGGTGTCGACCCAGTACTTC

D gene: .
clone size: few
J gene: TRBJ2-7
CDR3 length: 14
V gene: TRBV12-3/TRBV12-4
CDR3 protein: CASSLGRASGEQYF
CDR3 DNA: TGTGCCAGCAGTTTGGGCAGGGCTTCTGGCGAGCAGTACTTC

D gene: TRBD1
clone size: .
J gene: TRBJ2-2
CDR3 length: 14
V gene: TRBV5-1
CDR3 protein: CASSPWTGTGELFF
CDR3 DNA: TGCGCCAGCAGCCCGTGGACAGGGACCGGGGAGCTGTTTTTT

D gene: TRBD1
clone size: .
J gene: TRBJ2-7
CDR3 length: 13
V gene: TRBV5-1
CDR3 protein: CASSSTGTGEQYF
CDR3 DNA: TGCGCCAGCAGCTCCACCGGGACAGGCGAGCAGTACTTC

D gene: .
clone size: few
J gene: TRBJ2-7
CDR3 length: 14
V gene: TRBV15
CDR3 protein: CATSRRTLTYEQYF
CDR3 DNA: TGTGCCACCAGCCGAAGGACATTGACCTACGAGCAGTACTTC

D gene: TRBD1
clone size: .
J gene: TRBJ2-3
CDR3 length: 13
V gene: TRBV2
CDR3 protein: CASTGRGPDTQYF
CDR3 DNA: TGTGCCAGCACGGGCAGGGGGCCCGATACGCAGTATTTT

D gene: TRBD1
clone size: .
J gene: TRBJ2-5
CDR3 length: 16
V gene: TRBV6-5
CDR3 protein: CASSYYLWTGGETQYF
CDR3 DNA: TGTGCCAGCAGTTACTACCTTTGGACAGGCGGAGAGACCCAGTACTTC

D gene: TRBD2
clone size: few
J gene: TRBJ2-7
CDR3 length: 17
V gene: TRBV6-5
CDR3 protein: CASSYDVIPAGSYEQYF
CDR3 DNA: TGTGCCAGCAGTTACGACGTAATCCCAGCGGGGTCCTACGAGCAGTACTTC

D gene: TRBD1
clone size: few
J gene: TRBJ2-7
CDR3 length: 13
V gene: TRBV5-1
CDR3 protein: CASSEGQGNEQYF
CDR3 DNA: TGCGCCAGCAGCGAGGGACAGGGAAACGAGCAGTACTTC

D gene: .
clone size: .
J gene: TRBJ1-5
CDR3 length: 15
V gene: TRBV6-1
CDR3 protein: CASTKTGTYNQPQHF
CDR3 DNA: TGTGCCAGCACCAAAACCGGGACCTACAATCAGCCCCAGCATTTT

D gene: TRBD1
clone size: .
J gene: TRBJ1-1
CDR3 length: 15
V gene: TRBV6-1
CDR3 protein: CASSRDSRMNTEAFF
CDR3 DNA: TGTGCCAGCAGCCGGGACAGCCGGATGAACACTGAAGCTTTCTTT

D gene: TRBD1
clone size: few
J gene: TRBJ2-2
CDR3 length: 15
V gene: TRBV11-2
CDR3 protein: CASSLPGDRDGELFF
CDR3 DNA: TGTGCCAGCAGCCTCCCAGGGGACAGGGACGGGGAGCTGTTTTTT

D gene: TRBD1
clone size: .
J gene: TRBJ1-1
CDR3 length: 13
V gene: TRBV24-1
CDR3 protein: CATQGAKNTEAFF
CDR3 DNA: TGTGCCACACAGGGGGCCAAAAACACTGAAGCTTTCTTT

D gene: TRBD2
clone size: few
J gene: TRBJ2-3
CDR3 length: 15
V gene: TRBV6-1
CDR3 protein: CASSEGGRRADTQYF
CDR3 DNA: TGTGCCAGCAGTGAAGGCGGGAGGAGGGCAGATACGCAGTATTTT

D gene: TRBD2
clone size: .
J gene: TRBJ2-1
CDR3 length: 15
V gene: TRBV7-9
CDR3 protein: CASSLWLAGGNEQFF
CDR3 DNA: TGTGCCAGCAGCTTATGGCTAGCGGGAGGTAATGAGCAGTTCTTC

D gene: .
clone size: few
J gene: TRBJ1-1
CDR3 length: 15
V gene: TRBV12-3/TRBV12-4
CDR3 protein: CASSLARDGNTEAFF
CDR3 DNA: TGTGCCAGCAGTTTAGCGCGGGACGGGAACACTGAAGCTTTCTTT

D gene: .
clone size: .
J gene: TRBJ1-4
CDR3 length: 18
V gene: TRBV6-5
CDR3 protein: CASSYHPLKVATNEKLFF
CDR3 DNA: TGTGCCAGCAGTTACCACCCCCTGAAGGTTGCAACTAATGAAAAACTGTTTTTT

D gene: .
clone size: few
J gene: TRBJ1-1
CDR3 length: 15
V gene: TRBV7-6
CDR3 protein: CASSSSVSGETEAFF
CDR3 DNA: TGTGCCAGCAGCTCATCCGTCAGCGGGGAAACTGAAGCTTTCTTT

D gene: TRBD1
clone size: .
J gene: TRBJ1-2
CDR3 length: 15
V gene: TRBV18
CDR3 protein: CASSPADRDSVGYTF
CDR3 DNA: TGTGCCAGCTCACCAGCTGACAGGGACTCCGTTGGCTACACCTTC

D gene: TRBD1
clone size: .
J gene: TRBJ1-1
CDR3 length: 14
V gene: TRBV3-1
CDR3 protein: CASATGGWSTEAFF
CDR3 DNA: TGTGCCAGCGCTACAGGGGGGTGGAGCACTGAAGCTTTCTTT

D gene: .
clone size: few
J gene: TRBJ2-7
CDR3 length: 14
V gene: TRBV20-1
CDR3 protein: CSAGGRGLGWMKYF
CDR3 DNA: TGCAGTGCTGGGGGACGGGGACTCGGCTGGATGAAGTACTTC

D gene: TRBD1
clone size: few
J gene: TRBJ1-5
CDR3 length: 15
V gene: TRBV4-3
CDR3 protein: CASSPRRSGGQPQHF
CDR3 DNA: TGCGCCAGCAGCCCCCGTAGGTCAGGGGGCCAGCCCCAGCATTTT

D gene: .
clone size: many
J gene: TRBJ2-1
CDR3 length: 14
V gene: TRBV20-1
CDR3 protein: CSASRDLAINEQFF
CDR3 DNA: TGCAGTGCTTCCCGGGACTTAGCGATCAATGAGCAGTTCTTC

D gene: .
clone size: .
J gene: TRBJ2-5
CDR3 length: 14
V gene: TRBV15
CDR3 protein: CATSRGDSGETQYF
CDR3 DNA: TGTGCCACCAGCAGAGGGGATAGCGGAGAGACCCAGTACTTC

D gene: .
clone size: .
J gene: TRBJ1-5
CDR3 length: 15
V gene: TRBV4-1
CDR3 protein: CASSQGGSGNQPQHF
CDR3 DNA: TGCGCCAGCAGCCAAGGGGGAAGCGGCAATCAGCCCCAGCATTTT

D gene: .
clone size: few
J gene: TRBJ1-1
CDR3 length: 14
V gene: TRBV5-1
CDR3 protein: CASSLSGSHTEAFF
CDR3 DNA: TGCGCCAGCAGCTTGTCTGGGTCACACACTGAAGCTTTCTTT

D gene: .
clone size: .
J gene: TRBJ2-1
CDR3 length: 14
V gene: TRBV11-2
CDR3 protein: CASSSLLERNEQFF
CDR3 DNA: TGTGCCAGCAGCTCCCTACTTGAGCGTAATGAGCAGTTCTTC

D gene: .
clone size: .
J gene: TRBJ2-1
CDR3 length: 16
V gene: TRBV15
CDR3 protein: CATSRDRAGSGDEQFF
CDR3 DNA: TGTGCCACCAGCAGAGATCGGGCAGGCTCCGGAGATGAGCAGTTCTTC

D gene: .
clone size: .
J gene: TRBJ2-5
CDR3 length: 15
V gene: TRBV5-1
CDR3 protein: CASSPRSRSEETQYF
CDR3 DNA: TGCGCCAGCAGCCCCCGGAGCAGATCCGAAGAGACCCAGTACTTC

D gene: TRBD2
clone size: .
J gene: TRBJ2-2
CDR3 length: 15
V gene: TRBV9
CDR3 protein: CASSVGVAGTGELFF
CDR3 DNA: TGTGCCAGCAGCGTAGGGGTAGCGGGCACCGGGGAGCTGTTTTTT

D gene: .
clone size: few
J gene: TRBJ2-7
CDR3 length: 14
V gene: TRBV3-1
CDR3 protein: CASSLSVKHYEQYF
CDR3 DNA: TGTGCCAGCAGCCTTTCAGTTAAACACTACGAGCAGTACTTC

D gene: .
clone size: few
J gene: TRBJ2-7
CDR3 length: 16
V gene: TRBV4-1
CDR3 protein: CASRRTFRANSYEQYF
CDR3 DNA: TGCGCCAGCAGGAGGACCTTCAGGGCTAACTCCTACGAGCAGTACTTC